This T cell receptor (beta chain) was recovered during a study of CD8 T cells in ankylosing spondylitis. TCRdb used MiXCR to reprocess the 5' RACE reads, holding one entry per CDR3 protein. The table lists 250,000 to 350,000 distinct CDR3 sequences, around 20% of them singletons. CDR3 length: 13 residues. The ends were cut back, 0 bases at V and 5 bases at J, with 8 bases in the middle. Germline CDR1 and CDR2: SGHRS and YFSETQ. Whole-study results and caveats: Apparently characteristic of ankylosing spondylitis blood was a TCR beta motif (about 8 highly homologous variants). Some motif variants were previously reported in reactive arthritis synovial fluid and blood. Disease-associated clones were reportedly significantly overrepresented in matched ankylosing spondylitis synovial fluid.

This clonotype came up many times. What it binds is unknown. The genes are TRBV5-1 and TRBJ1-2; D unresolved. The sequence came from a female donor with ankylosing spondylitis or in good health (not recorded which). Sequenced material: blood, either unsorted or a sorted T cell fraction (not recorded which). The CDR3 reads CASSLGGIYGYTF. The CDR3 region has the DNA TGCGCCAGCAGCTTGGGAGGGATTTATGGCTACACCTTC.